This TCR beta chain emerged from a study of vaccination and CD4 T cells after COVID-19. Study-wide context: Post-vaccination specimens were collected at a median of approximately 72 days following dose two (range 14 to 241). The control cultures got either a CEFX pool, an HIV-1 Nef pool, or no peptide at all. Whole-study findings and limits: Going from around 20 to 38, median SARS-CoV-2-reactive clonotypes did not rise significantly.

Treatment: roughly 11-day PBMC culture with coronavirus spike peptide pools or control peptides (ViraFEST assay). CDR3 length: 12 residues. V was shortened by 6 bases and J by 9 bases, with 9 bases between the two germline ends. Germline lookup yields CDR1 MDHEN and CDR2 SYDVKM. CD4+ T cells that had been cultured provided DNA sequenced with the Oncomine TCR Beta short-read assay. TCRdb redid the calling of the PCR reads with MiXCR, one entry per CDR3 protein. This sample has 15,000 to 17,000 distinct CDR3 sequences, with 73% found just once. A note on this clonotype: Its antigen remains unidentified.

This sequence was found in a human donor who had recovered from COVID-19. The V call is TRBV28, the J call TRBJ1-6, with D hard to call. What was sequenced was CD4+ T cells from blood, cultured in vitro. CDR3 in amino acids: CASSLPGSPLHF. The CDR3 nucleotides are TGTGCCAGCAGCCTCCCCGGTTCACCCCTCCACTTT.